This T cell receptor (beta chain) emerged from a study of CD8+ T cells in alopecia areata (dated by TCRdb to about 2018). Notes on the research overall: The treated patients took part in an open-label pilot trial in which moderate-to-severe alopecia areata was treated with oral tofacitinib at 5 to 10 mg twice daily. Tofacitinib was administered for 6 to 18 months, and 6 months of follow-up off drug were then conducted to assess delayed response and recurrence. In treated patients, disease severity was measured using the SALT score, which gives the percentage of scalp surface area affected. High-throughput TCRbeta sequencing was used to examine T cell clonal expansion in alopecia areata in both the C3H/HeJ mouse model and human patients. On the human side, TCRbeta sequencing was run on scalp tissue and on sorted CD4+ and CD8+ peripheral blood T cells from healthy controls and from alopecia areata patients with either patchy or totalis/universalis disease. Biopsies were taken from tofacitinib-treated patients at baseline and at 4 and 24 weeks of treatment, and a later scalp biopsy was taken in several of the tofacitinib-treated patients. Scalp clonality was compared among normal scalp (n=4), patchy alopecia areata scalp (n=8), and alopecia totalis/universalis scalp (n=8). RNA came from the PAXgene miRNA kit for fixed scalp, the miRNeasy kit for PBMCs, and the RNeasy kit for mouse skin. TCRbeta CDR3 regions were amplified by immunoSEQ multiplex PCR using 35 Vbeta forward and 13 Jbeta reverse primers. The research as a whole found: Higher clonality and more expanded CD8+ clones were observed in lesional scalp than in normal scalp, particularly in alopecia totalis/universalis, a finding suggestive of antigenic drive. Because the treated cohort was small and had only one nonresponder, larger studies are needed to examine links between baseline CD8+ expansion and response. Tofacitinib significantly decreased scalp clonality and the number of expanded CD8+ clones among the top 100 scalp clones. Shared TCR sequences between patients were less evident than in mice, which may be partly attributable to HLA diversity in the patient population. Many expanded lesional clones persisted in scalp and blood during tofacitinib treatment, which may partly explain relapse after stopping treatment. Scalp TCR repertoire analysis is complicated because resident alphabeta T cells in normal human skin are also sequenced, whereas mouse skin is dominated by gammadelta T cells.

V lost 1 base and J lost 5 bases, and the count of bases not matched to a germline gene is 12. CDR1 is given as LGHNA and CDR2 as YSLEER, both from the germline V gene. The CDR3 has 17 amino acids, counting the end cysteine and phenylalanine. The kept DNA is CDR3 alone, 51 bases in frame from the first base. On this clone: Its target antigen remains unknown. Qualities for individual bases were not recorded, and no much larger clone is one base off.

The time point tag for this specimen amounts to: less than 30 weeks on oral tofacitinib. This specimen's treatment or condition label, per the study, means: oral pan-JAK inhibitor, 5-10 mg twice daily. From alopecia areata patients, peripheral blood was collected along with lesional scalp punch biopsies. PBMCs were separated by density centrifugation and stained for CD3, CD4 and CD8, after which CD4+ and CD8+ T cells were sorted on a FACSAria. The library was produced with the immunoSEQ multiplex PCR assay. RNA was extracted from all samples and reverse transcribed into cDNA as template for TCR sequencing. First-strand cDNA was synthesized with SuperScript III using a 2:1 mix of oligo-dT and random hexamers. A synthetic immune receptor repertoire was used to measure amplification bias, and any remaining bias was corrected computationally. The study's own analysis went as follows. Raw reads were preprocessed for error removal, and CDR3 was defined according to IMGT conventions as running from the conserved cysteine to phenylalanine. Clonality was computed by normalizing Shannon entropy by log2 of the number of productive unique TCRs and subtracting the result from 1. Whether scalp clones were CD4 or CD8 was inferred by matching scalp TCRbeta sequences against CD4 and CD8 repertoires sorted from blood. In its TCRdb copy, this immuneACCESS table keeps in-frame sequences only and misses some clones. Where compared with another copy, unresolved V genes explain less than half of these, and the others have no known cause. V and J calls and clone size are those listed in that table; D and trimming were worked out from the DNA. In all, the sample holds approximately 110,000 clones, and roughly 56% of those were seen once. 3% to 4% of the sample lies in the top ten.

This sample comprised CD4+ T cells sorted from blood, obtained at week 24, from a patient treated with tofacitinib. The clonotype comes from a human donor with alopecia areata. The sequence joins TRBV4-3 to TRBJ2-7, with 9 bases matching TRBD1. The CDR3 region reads CASSQGHMGTGSNEQYF. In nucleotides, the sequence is TGCGCCAGCAGCCAAGGCCATATGGGGACAGGGAGCAACGAGCAGTACTTC.